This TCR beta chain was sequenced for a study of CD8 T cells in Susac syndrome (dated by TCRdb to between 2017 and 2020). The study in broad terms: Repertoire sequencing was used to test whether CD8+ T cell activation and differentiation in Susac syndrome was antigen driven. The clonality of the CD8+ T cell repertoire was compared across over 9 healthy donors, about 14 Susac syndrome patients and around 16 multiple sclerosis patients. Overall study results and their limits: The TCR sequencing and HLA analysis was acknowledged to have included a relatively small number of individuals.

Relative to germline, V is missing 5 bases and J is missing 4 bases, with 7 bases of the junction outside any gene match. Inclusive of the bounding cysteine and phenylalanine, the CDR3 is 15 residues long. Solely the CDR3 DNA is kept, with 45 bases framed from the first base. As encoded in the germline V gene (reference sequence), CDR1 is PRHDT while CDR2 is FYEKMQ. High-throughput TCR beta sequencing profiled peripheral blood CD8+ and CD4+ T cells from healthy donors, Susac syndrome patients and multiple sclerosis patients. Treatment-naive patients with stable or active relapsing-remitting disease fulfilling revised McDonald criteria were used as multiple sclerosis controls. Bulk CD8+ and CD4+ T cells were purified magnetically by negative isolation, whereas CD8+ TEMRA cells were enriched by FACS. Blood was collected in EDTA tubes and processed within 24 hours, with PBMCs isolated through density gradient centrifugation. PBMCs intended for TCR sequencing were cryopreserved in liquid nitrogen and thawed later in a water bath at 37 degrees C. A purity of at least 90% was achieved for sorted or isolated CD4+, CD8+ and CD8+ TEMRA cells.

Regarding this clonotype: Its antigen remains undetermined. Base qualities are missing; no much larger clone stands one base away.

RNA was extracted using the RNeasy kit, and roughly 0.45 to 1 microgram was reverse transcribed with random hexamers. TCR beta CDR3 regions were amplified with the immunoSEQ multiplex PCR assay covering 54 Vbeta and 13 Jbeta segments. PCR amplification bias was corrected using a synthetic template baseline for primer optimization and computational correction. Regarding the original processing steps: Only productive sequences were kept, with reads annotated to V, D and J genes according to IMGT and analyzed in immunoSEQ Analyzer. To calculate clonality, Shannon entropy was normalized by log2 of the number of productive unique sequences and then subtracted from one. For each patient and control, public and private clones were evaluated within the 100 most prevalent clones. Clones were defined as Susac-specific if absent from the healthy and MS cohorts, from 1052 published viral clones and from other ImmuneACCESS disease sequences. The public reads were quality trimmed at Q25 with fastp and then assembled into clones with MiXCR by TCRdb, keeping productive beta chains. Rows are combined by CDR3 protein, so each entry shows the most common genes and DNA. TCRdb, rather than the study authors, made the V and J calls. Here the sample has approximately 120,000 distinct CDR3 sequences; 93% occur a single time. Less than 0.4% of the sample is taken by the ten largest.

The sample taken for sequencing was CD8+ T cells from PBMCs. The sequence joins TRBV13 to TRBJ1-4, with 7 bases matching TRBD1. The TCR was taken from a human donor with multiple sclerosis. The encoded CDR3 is CASSGRTGINEKLFF. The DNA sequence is TGTGCCAGCAGCGGGAGGACAGGCATTAATGAAAAACTGTTTTTT.